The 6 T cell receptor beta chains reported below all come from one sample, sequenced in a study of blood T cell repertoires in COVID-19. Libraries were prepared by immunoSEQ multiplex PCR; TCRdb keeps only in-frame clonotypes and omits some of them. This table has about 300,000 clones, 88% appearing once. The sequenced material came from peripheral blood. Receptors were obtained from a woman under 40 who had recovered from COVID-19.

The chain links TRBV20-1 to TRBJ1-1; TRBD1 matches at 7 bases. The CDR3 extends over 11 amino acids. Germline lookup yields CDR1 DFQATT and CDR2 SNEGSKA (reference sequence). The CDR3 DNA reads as TGCAGGGACGACAGGGAGACTGAAGCTTTCTTT. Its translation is CRDDRETEAFF.

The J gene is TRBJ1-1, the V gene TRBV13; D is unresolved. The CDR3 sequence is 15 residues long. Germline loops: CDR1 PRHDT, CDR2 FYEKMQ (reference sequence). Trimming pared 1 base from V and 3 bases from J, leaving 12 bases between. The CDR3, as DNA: TGTGCCAGCAGCTTAGCCCTACGGGAGGACACTGAAGCTTTCTTT. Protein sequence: CASSLALREDTEAFF.

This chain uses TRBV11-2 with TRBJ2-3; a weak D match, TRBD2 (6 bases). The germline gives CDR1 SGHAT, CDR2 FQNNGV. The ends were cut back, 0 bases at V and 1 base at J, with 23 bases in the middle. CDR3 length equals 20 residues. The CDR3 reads CASSLDHGTFEEGGTDTQYF. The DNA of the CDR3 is TGTGCCAGCAGCTTAGATCACGGAACCTTTGAGGAGGGCGGCACAGATACGCAGTATTTT.

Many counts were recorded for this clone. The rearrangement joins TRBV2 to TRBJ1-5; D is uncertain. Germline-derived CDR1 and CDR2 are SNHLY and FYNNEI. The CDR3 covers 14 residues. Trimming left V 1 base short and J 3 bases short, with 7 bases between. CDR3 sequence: CASSEGLNNQPQHF. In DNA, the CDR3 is TGTGCCAGCAGTGAAGGGCTCAACAATCAGCCCCAGCATTTT.

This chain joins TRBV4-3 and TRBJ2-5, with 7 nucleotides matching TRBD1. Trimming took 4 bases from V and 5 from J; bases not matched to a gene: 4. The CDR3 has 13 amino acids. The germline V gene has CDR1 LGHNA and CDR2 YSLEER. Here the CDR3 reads CASSPGQMETQYF. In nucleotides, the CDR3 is TGCGCCAGCAGCCCGGGACAGATGGAGACCCAGTACTTC.

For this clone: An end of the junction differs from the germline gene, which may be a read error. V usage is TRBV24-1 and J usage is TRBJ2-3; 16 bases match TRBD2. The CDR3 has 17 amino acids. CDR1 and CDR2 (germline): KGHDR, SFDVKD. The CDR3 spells CATSETGLAGGTGTQYF. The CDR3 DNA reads TGTGCCACCAGTGAGACGGGACTAGCGGGGGGGACAGGTACGCAGTATTTT.